This T cell receptor (beta chain) was identified in a study of blood T cell repertoires in COVID-19. The CDR3 consists of 16 residues. V was pared by 5 bases and J by 0 bases, with 9 bases of the junction left unmatched. CDR1 and CDR2 (germline): MNHNY, SVGAGI (reference sequence). The protocol was immunoSEQ multiplex PCR, while the TCRdb copy is restricted to in-frame clones and leaves out a portion. The table lists 300,000 to 450,000 clones, around 87% of them singletons, with 2.3% in the top ten. The clonotype was recovered from a woman aged 60 to 75 with COVID-19, enrolled during active disease. This chain joins TRBV6-6 and TRBJ1-1, with TRBD1 matching 7 bases. The sample was peripheral blood. The CDR3 spells CASSLGAGTVNTEAFF. The CDR3 DNA follows: TGTGCCAGCAGTCTTGGAGCCGGGACAGTGAACACTGAAGCTTTCTTT.